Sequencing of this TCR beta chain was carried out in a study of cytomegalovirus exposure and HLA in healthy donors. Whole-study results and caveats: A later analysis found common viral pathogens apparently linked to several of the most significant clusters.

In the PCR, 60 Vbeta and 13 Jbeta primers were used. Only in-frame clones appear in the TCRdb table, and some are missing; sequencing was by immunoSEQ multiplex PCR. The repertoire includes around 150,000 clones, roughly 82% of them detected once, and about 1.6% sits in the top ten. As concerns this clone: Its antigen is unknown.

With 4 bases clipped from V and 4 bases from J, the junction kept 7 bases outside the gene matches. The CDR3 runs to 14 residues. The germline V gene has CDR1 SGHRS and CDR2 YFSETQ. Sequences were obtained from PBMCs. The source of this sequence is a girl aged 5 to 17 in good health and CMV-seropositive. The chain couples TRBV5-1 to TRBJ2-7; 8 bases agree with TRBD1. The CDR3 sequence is CASSRKDRAYEQYF. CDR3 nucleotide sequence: TGCGCCAGCAGCCGCAAGGACAGGGCATACGAGCAGTACTTC.